A single sample gave rise to the 10 T cell receptor beta chains below, sequenced in a study of CD8+ T cells in alopecia areata. The treatment here: oral pan-JAK inhibitor, 5-10 mg twice daily. Isolated RNA was reverse transcribed into cDNA used as the sequencing template. Clones were read by immunoSEQ multiplex PCR, and TCRdb kept only the in-frame ones, dropping some. The profile covers some 180,000 clones, with 40% to 55% appearing a single time and roughly 9.1% taken by the ten largest. The input for sequencing was CD8+ T cells sorted from blood, taken around week 54, from a patient treated with tofacitinib. These receptors originate from a human donor with alopecia areata.

The genes are TRBV7-9 and TRBJ1-1; no definite D call. V lost 5 bases and J 4 bases, leaving 5 bases between the germline ends. Germline V gene sequence: CDR1 SEHNR, CDR2 FQNEAQ (reference sequence). The CDR3 runs 11 residues. CDR3 sequence (DNA): TGTGCCAGCAGCCCAGCCACTGAAGCTTTCTTT. Translating it yields CASSPATEAFF. The full variable domain, its missing parts supplied by reference TRBV7-9 and TRBJ1-1, is DTGVSQNPRHKITKRGQNVTFRCDPISEHNRLYWYRQTLGQGPEFLTYFQNEAQLEKSRLLSDRFSAERPKGSFSTLEIQRTEQGDSAMYLCASSPATEAFFGQGTRLTVV.

CDR3: CASSLASYNEQFF. The CDR3, as DNA: TGTGCCAGCAGCTTGGCCTCCTACAATGAGCAGTTCTTC. The rearrangement links TRBV5-6 to TRBJ2-1; D unresolved. V lost 0 bases, J lost 0 bases, and 1 base lay in between. The V gene's germline CDR1 is SGHDT and CDR2 YYEEEE. The CDR3 consists of 13 residues.

The chain couples TRBV6-5 to TRBJ1-2; D is unclear. Per the germline V gene, CDR1 is MNHEY and CDR2 is SVGAGI. Deletions cut 2 bases from V and 4 bases from J, with 11 bases between. The CDR3 contains 14 residues. Here the CDR3 DNA reads TGTGCCAGCAGTTACCGGGGTTTAGGCTATGGCTACACCTTC. Encoded protein: CASSYRGLGYGYTF.

As regards this clone: At one of its ends the junction is not consistent with the germline gene, which may arise from a read error. This chain connects TRBV14 to TRBJ1-2; TRBD1 matches at 11 bases. Germline V gene lookup returns CDR1 SGHDN and CDR2 FVKESK. The CDR3 runs to 12 residues. The CDR3 reads CASSHRGTGGFF. The CDR3 nucleotides are TGTGCCAGCAGCCATCGGGGGACAGGGGGTTTCTTC.

A few counts support this clone. This sequence joins TRBV9 and TRBJ1-2, with D possibly being TRBD1 (6 bases). Germline V CDR1 and CDR2: SGDLS, YYNGEE. The CDR3 length is 13 residues. V shed 0 bases and J shed 12 bases, with 15 bases lying between them. The CDR3 region has the DNA TGTGCCAGCAGCGTAGCACAGGGCGGCAGTAACACCTTC. Its protein is CASSVAQGGSNTF.

The rearrangement links TRBV4-3 to TRBJ2-7; TRBD2 matches 7 bases. CDR1 and CDR2 from the germline V gene are LGHNA and YSLEER. This CDR3 comprises 14 residues. V gave up 4 bases and J gave up 3 bases; unmatched junction bases: 6. This CDR3 reads CASSRSRDYYEQYF. Here the CDR3 DNA reads TGCGCCAGCAGCCGCAGTAGGGACTACTACGAGCAGTACTTC.

V gene TRBV9 combines with J gene TRBJ2-7, with 9 bases that match TRBD2. The CDR3 length is 15 residues. CDR1 SGDLS and CDR2 YYNGEE come from the germline V gene. J lost 3 bases, V lost 0 bases, and 4 bases had no gene match. The CDR3 protein is CASSVEPSGDYEQYF. The CDR3 DNA reads TGTGCCAGCAGCGTAGAGCCTAGCGGGGACTACGAGCAGTACTTC.

This clone turned up a few times. V gene TRBV7-3 combines with J gene TRBJ2-5, with 11 bases aligning to TRBD2. CDR1 is SGHTA and CDR2 is FQGTGA in the germline V gene. The CDR3 contains 17 residues. V was pared by 0 bases and J by 5 bases, with 8 bases of the junction left unmatched. CDR3 in DNA: TGTGCCAGCAGCTTAACGAGCCTAGCGGGGGGTCACGAGACCCAGTACTTC. Its translation is CASSLTSLAGGHETQYF.

This clone has a handful of counts. The chain joins TRBV7-9 to TRBJ1-4; 7 nucleotides match TRBD1. The CDR3 sequence is 15 residues long. Germline CDR1 and CDR2: SEHNR and FQNEAQ (reference sequence). J gave up 7 bases and V 3 bases, and 8 bases lay outside the gene matches. CDR3 DNA: TGTGCCAGCAGCTTGCCTCAGGGGGAGGCTGAAAAACTGTTTTTT. Protein: CASSLPQGEAEKLFF.

The chain recombines TRBV11-1 with TRBJ1-6; D is unresolved. Germline V gene data show CDR1 as SGHAT and CDR2 as FQDESV (reference sequence). This CDR3 region has 14 residues. With 2 bases removed from V and 14 bases from J, the gap between germline ends came to 16 bases. The CDR3 nucleotides read TGTGCCAGCAGCTTAATGGAGGGCCCTGGTACCCTCCACTTT. The encoded protein is CASSLMEGPGTLHF. Filled out from reference TRBV11-1 and TRBJ1-6, the complete variable domain reads EAEVAQSPRYKITEKSQAVAFWCDPISGHATLYWYRQILGQGPELLVQFQDESVVDDSQLPKDRFSAERLKGVDSTLKIQPAELGDSAMYLCASSLMEGPGTLHFGNGTRLTVT.